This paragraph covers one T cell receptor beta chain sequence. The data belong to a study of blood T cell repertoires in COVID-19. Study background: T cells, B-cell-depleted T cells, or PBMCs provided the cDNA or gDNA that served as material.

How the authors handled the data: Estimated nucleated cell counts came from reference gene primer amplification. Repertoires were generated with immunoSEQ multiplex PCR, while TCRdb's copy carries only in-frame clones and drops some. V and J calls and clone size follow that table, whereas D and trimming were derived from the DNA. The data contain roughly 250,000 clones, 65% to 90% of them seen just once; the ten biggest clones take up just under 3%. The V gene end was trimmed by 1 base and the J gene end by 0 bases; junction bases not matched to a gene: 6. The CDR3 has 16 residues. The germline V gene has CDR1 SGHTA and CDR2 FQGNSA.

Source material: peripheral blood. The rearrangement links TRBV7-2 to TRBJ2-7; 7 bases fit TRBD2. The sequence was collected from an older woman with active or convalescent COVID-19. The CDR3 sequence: CASSLGGGTASYEQYF. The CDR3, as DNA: TGTGCCAGCAGCTTAGGGGGGGGGACGGCCTCCTACGAGCAGTACTTC.